Shown below are 18 T cell receptor beta chains from a single sample sequenced in a study of T cells in Graves' hyperthyroidism and ophthalmopathy. TCR beta CDR3 regions were amplified from RNA. An initial round of RT-PCR targeting the TCR CDR3 relied on the HTBI primer set. One entry per CDR3 protein, called by TCRdb with MiXCR from the multiplex PCR reads. The top ten clones hold approximately 7.4% of a sample with a few hundred thousand distinct CDR3 sequences, about 15% of them seen once. What was sequenced was blood. Every receptor here comes from a young woman with Graves' hyperthyroidism.

The chain couples TRBV2 to TRBJ2-7; 8 positions agree with TRBD2. J lost 2 bases, V lost 10 bases, and 4 bases had no gene match. Per germline, CDR1 SNHLY and CDR2 FYNNEI. The CDR3 runs to 12 residues. The chain's CDR3 is CATGGGTYEQYF. In nucleotides, the CDR3 is TGTGCCACCGGGGGGGGGACCTACGAGCAGTACTTC.

This clonotype was detected many times. The chain is built from TRBV28 and TRBJ1-1, with D unclear. The CDR3 has 12 amino acids. V was cut by 3 bases and J by 10 bases, with 12 bases left in between. Germline CDR1 MDHEN, CDR2 SYDVKM. In DNA form, the CDR3 reads TGTGCCAGCAGTTTTAGGTCAGTCGGAGCTTTCTTT. Protein: CASSFRSVGAFF. The complete variable domain, with remaining parts taken from reference TRBV28 and TRBJ1-1, reads DVKVTQSSRYLVKRTGEKVFLECVQDMDHENMFWYRQDPGLGLRLIYFSYDVKMKEKGDIPEGYSVSREKKERFSLILESASTNQTSMYLCASSFRSVGAFFGQGTRLTVV.

Regarding this clonotype: A single base separates this from a much larger clone, so it may be a read error. This chain joins TRBV30 and TRBJ2-7; no clear D. Trimming shortened V by 0 bases and J by 7 bases, and 13 bases separated the two germline ends. Germline assignment: CDR1 GTSNPN and CDR2 SVGIG (reference sequence). The CDR3 loop spans 13 amino acids. CDR3: CAWSVPSPGEQYF. The CDR3 DNA follows: TGTGCCTGGAGTGTACCTTCTCCGGGTGAGCAGTACTTC.

There are many counts of this clonotype. This chain links TRBV12-3 or TRBV12-4 with TRBJ2-3; 8 bases are a match to TRBD1. This CDR3 spans 14 amino acids. V dropped 3 bases and J dropped 6; count of bases not matched to a gene: 5. This chain's CDR3 is CASSLGQVIDTQYF. As DNA, the CDR3 is TGTGCCAGCAGTTTGGGACAGGTGATTGATACGCAGTATTTT.

This chain joins TRBV28 and TRBJ2-5; perhaps TRBD2 as D (5 bases). The CDR3 loop spans 13 amino acids. The germline V gene has CDR1 MDHEN and CDR2 SYDVKM. The germline V and J ends were trimmed by 7 bases and 4 bases, with 13 bases remaining between them. The CDR3 reads CASITRAGETQYF. The CDR3 region has the DNA TGTGCCAGCATCACACGGGCGGGAGAGACCCAGTACTTC.

This clonotype was seen ten or more times. V gene TRBV20-1 combines with J gene TRBJ2-2; 7 bases are a match to TRBD1. With 6 bases clipped from V and 3 bases from J, the junction kept 7 bases outside the gene matches. This CDR3 contains 14 residues. Germline V gives CDR1 DFQATT, CDR2 SNEGSKA (reference sequence). The CDR3 here is CSATTGQYTGELFF. Here the CDR3 DNA reads TGCAGTGCAACAACGGGACAGTACACCGGGGAGCTGTTTTTT.

This clonotype turned up a few times. This chain connects TRBV2 to TRBJ2-1, with 11 nucleotides matching TRBD2. V gave up 9 bases and J gave up 11 bases; unmatched junction bases: 6. Germline CDR1 SNHLY, CDR2 FYNNEI. The CDR3 spans 12 residues. The CDR3 spells CARTSGAEKQFF. In nucleotides, the CDR3 is TGTGCCAGGACTAGCGGGGCCGAAAAGCAGTTCTTC.

The CDR3 spells CASSFPGLAGPIGLDTQYF. The CDR3 DNA sequence: TGTGCCAGCAGTTTCCCCGGACTAGCGGGACCGATTGGGTTAGATACGCAGTATTTT. V is TRBV27 and J is TRBJ2-3; 12 nucleotides align to TRBD2. With V trimmed by 3 bases and J by 5 bases, 15 bases remained unmatched. Germline values: CDR1 MNHEY, CDR2 SMNVEV (reference sequence). This CDR3 comprises 19 residues.

The gene calls are TRBV7-2 and TRBJ1-2; a possible D gene is TRBD1 (6 bases). V gave up 1 base and J gave up 3 bases, with 18 bases separating them. In germline, CDR1 is SGHTA, CDR2 FQGNSA. CDR3 length: 17 residues. The CDR3: CASSLEGDTEGYYGYTF. CDR3 DNA: TGTGCCAGCAGCTTAGAAGGGGACACCGAAGGGTACTATGGCTACACCTTC.

This clonotype was detected a few times. The chain links TRBV5-1 to TRBJ2-3; TRBD2 is a possible D gene (5 bases). The V end was cut by 0 bases, the J end by 2 bases, with 10 bases between. The CDR3 runs 15 residues. Germline V gene lookup returns CDR1 SGHRS and CDR2 YFSETQ. CDR3 in DNA: TGCGCCAGCAGCTTGGAGGATAGCGCCACAGATACGCAGTATTTT. Protein product: CASSLEDSATDTQYF.

The chain uses TRBV6-5 and TRBJ1-4, with D uncertain. Germline-derived CDR1 and CDR2 are MNHEY and SVGAGI. The germline V and J ends were trimmed by 8 bases and 4 bases, with 14 bases remaining between them. CDR3 length: 14 amino acids. The CDR3 is CASVGGPFNEKLFF. CDR3 nucleotide sequence: TGTGCCAGCGTTGGAGGGCCTTTTAATGAAAAACTGTTTTTT.

The chain carries TRBV5-8 and TRBJ1-5; the D is unclear. Germline V CDR1 and CDR2: SGHTS, YDEGEE. Trimming took 0 bases from V and 6 from J, leaving 13 bases between them. There are 15 residues in the CDR3. The CDR3 region has the DNA TGTGCCAGCAGCTTGGACCGCAGGCGGATTCAGCCCCAGCATTTT. Translated, it gives CASSLDRRRIQPQHF.

This clonotype was found many times. The rearrangement uses TRBV5-4 and TRBJ2-1, with no clear D. V was trimmed by 1 base and J by 7 bases, leaving 15 bases between them. Germline CDR1 SGHNT, CDR2 YYREEE (reference sequence). The CDR3 covers 15 residues. CDR3 bases: TGTGCCAGCAGCTTGCTGGGAAGGGCTGGGAATGAGCAGTTCTTC. It specifies CASSLLGRAGNEQFF.

J is TRBJ1-1 and V is TRBV18, with D maybe TRBD1 (5 bases). The CDR3 extends over 14 amino acids. The germline V gene encodes CDR1 KGHSH and CDR2 LQKENI. V lost 5 bases, J lost 7 bases, and 17 bases lay in between. The CDR3 here is CASSRDPSGVEAFF. The CDR3 DNA reads as TGTGCCAGCTCAAGGGACCCCTCCGGCGTTGAAGCTTTCTTT.

This clonotype has ten or more counts. The chain carries TRBV18 and TRBJ2-1, with no clear D. The CDR3 totals 13 residues. The germline V gene encodes CDR1 KGHSH and CDR2 LQKENI. V was clipped by 6 bases and J by 10 bases, with 16 bases between them. This chain's CDR3 is CASSLTHGWEQFF. The CDR3 DNA is TGTGCCAGCTCCCTTACTCACGGATGGGAGCAGTTCTTC.

The sample holds many counts of this clonotype. The CDR3 nucleotides read TGTGCCAGCAGCCAAGGGGAGGGAAGGAATGAGCAGTTCTTC. Protein product: CASSQGEGRNEQFF. V is TRBV3-1 and J is TRBJ2-1; 7 nucleotides align to TRBD2. Germline CDR1 is LGHDT and CDR2 is YNNKEL (reference sequence). The V segment lost 1 base and the J segment 7 bases; nucleotides outside the gene matches: 4. This CDR3 region has 14 residues.

CDR3 DNA sequence: TGTGCCAGCAGTTACTCCCGGGGGGCCCGCGGCTACACCTTC. Translated: CASSYSRGARGYTF. The chain combines TRBV6-5 with TRBJ1-2; D perhaps matches TRBD1 (6 bases). The CDR3 contains 14 residues. Trimming pared 0 bases from V and 8 bases from J, leaving 13 bases between. The germline V gene encodes CDR1 MNHEY and CDR2 SVGAGI.

This clonotype was detected a few times. The chain combines TRBV30 with TRBJ2-5; TRBD2 might be the D (6 bases). CDR3 length equals 13 residues. In germline, CDR1 is GTSNPN, CDR2 SVGIG (reference sequence). V lost 1 base and J 5 bases, leaving 11 bases between the germline ends. As DNA, the CDR3 is TGTGCCTGGAGTGGGAGGGCCGGGGAGACCCAGTACTTC. Translated: CAWSGRAGETQYF.